This is a list of T cell receptor beta chains from one sample in a study of glioma-infiltrating T cells after dendritic cell vaccination. TCRdb's table, derived via immunoSEQ multiplex PCR, lists solely in-frame clones and lacks some. Of 80,000 to 95,000 clones listed, roughly 84% are singletons. The sample here was blood, taken before dendritic cell vaccination. Receptors originate from a human donor with glioblastoma. Both conserved end residues are part of each CDR3. The D gene is left open where the match is weak. Clone size is given for some rows only: seen once, a few or many times, or a class if the clone is expanded.

TRBJ1-2 | TRBD1 | - | TRBV19 | CASSMQGGNGYTF | TGTGCCAGTAGTATGCAGGGGGGTAATGGCTACACCTTC
TRBJ2-3 | TRBD2 | - | TRBV5-1 | CASRAGRASTDTQYF | TGCGCCAGCAGGGCGGGGAGGGCTAGCACAGATACGCAGTATTTT
TRBJ2-3 | TRBD2 | - | TRBV27 | CGSYGLAGDSAGPDTQYF | TGTGGATCCTATGGCCTAGCGGGAGATTCGGCGGGGCCAGATACGCAGTATTTT
TRBJ2-5 | TRBD2 | - | TRBV6-5 | CASSYRSGGRETQYF | TGTGCCAGCAGTTACCGGAGCGGGGGGAGGGAGACCCAGTACTTC
TRBJ1-5 | TRBD1 | - | TRBV15 | CATSRAEGQGGNQPQHF | TGTGCCACCAGCAGAGCTGAGGGACAGGGAGGCAATCAGCCCCAGCATTTT
TRBJ1-2 | - | - | TRBV7-9 | CASSLGVQYGYTF | TGTGCCAGCAGCTTAGGCGTTCAATATGGCTACACCTTC
TRBJ1-5 | - | - | TRBV18 | CASSPPAGGNQPQHF | TGTGCCAGCTCACCACCAGCGGGTGGCAATCAGCCCCAGCATTTT
TRBJ2-3 | - | - | TRBV9 | CASSITGITSTDTQYF | TGTGCCAGCAGCATCACCGGGATCACTAGCACAGATACGCAGTATTTT
TRBJ2-5 | TRBD2 | few | TRBV28 | CASSLADAGAQYF | TGTGCCAGCAGTTTGGCGGATGCGGGGGCCCAGTACTTC
TRBJ1-2 | - | - | TRBV9 | CASSVGGQHYGYTF | TGTGCCAGCAGCGTAGGTGGACAGCACTATGGCTACACCTTC
TRBJ2-2 | TRBD2 | - | TRBV11-2 | CASSLLGGGGPTGELFF | TGTGCCAGCAGCTTATTGGGAGGCGGGGGGCCTACCGGGGAGCTGTTTTTT
TRBJ2-7 | - | - | TRBV7-9 | CASSLIDYEQCF | TGTGCCAGCAGCTTAATTGACTACGAGCAGTGCTTC
TRBJ2-7 | - | - | TRBV30 | CAWSVRGKRQYF | TGTGCCTGGAGTGTACGAGGGAAGCGGCAGTACTTC
TRBJ1-5 | - | - | TRBV15 | CATSRVQGFYINQPQHF | TGTGCCACCAGCAGAGTTCAGGGCTTTTACATCAATCAGCCCCAGCATTTT
TRBJ2-1 | - | once | TRBV9 | CASSAHYNEQFF | TGTGCCAGCAGCGCCCACTACAATGAGCAGTTCTTC
TRBJ2-4 | - | - | TRBV21-1 | CASSKDSIQYF | TGTGCCAGCAGCAAAGACAGCATTCAGTACTTC